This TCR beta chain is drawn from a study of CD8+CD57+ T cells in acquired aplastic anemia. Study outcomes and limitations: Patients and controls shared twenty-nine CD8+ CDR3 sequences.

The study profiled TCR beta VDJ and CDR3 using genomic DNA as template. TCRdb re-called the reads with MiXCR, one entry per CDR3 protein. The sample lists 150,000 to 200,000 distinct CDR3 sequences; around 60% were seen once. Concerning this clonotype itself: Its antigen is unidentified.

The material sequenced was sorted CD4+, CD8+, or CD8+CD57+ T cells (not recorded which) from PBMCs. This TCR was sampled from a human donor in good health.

The CDR3 loop reads CASSFKGMNTEAFF. The CDR3 DNA sequence: TGTGCCAGCAGCTTTAAAGGAATGAACACTGAAGCTTTCTTT. V usage is TRBV5-4 and J usage is TRBJ1-1; no reliable D call. This CDR3 spans 14 amino acids. The germline V gene has CDR1 SGHNT and CDR2 YYREEE (reference sequence). Between the trimmed V and J ends, which lost 2 bases and 0 bases, there was a span of 8 bases. Variable domain in full (rest from reference TRBV5-4 and TRBJ1-1): ETGVTQSPTHLIKTRGQQVTLRCSSQSGHNTVSWYQQALGQGPQFIFQYYREEENGRGNFPPRFSGLQFPNYSSELNVNALELDDSALYLCASSFKGMNTEAFFGQGTRLTVV.